The text below deals with one TCR beta chain. What it binds is not known. The method was immunoSEQ multiplex PCR; TCRdb's version includes in-frame clones alone and lacks a portion of them. The table records roughly 76,000 clones, about 89% of them present only once. The data belong to a study of resident and recirculating memory T cells in vitiligo. Findings of the study overall: No unique dominant TCR clone was found in vitiligo lesions.

V shed 7 bases, J shed 3 bases, and the junction held 6 bases outside the gene matches. The germline CDR1 and CDR2 sequences are MNHNY and SVGAGI (reference sequence). The CDR3 sequence is 13 residues long. The gene calls are TRBV6-6 and TRBJ2-7, with TRBD1 identical over 7 bases. Sequenced input: blood. The receptor was derived from a male donor with vitiligo. The CDR3 coding sequence is TGTGCCAGCATACGGGACAGATTCTACGAGCAGTACTTC. Protein sequence: CASIRDRFYEQYF.